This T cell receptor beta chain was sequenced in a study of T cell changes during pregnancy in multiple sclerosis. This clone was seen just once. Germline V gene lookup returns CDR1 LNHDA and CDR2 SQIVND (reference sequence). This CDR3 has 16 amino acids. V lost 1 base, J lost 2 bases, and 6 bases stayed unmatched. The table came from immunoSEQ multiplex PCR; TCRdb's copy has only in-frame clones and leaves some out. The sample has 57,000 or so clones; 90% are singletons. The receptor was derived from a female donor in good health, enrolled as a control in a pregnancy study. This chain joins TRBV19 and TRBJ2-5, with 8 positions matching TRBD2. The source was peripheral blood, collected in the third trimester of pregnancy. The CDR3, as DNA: TGTGCCAGTAGTATAGTTGCTCTAGCGGGTCAAGAGACCCAGTACTTC. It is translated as CASSIVALAGQETQYF.